The 2 T cell receptor beta chains below were found in one sample sequenced in a study of T-cell memory formation after mild COVID-19. MiXCR, applied by TCRdb to the 5' RACE reads, yields one record per CDR3 protein. The sample records about 210,000 distinct CDR3 sequences, roughly 10% being singletons. Sequenced sample: PBMCs or a T cell subset sorted from them (not recorded which). These receptors came from a man aged 18 to 30 who had mild COVID-19 (a few samples of this study predate the infection). Cell type and time point are not known.

This clonotype was counted many times. The rearrangement links TRBV5-5 to TRBJ2-5; 8 nucleotides align to TRBD2. The germline gives CDR1 SGHKS, CDR2 YYEKEE (reference sequence). This CDR3 has 15 residues. V dropped 4 bases and J dropped 4; count of bases not matched to a gene: 9. The CDR3 DNA sequence: TGTGCCAGCAGCCCCCGGGCGGGGGGCGGAGAGACCCAGTACTTC. Translated: CASSPRAGGGETQYF.

The V and J genes are TRBV5-6 and TRBJ1-1; possible D gene TRBD1, 6 bases. With 3 bases removed from V and 9 bases from J, the gap between germline ends came to 15 bases. Germline lookup yields CDR1 SGHDT and CDR2 YYEEEE. The CDR3 runs 13 residues. In nucleotides, the CDR3 is TGTGCCAGCAGCTCCGAATTAGGGGGGAAAGCTTTCTTT. This translates into CASSSELGGKAFF.